This T cell receptor (beta chain) was found in a study of cytomegalovirus exposure and HLA in healthy donors. Overall study findings and caveats: In a later analysis, productive TCRs from donors in an Asian-associated ancestry cluster reportedly carried fewer N-insertions than the cohort mean.

This CDR3 has 14 residues. The V gene lost 1 base and the J gene lost 5 bases, with 11 bases spanning the gap. The V gene's germline CDR1 is MNHEY and CDR2 SVGAGI. Amplification used 60 Vbeta primers and 13 Jbeta primers. Profiling relied on immunoSEQ multiplex PCR, and the TCRdb table lists in-frame clones only, not all of them. The sample has 75,000 to 95,000 clones, 70% to 90% seen once. On this clone itself: Its matching antigen is unknown.

The chain carries TRBV6-5 and TRBJ1-1, with D possibly TRBD1 on 5 matching bases. Sequencing input: PBMCs. The receptor's source is a woman under 30 in good health and CMV-seropositive. CDR3 amino acids: CASSYFRAGTEAFF. DNA for the CDR3: TGTGCCAGCAGTTACTTCCGCGCAGGGACTGAAGCTTTCTTT.